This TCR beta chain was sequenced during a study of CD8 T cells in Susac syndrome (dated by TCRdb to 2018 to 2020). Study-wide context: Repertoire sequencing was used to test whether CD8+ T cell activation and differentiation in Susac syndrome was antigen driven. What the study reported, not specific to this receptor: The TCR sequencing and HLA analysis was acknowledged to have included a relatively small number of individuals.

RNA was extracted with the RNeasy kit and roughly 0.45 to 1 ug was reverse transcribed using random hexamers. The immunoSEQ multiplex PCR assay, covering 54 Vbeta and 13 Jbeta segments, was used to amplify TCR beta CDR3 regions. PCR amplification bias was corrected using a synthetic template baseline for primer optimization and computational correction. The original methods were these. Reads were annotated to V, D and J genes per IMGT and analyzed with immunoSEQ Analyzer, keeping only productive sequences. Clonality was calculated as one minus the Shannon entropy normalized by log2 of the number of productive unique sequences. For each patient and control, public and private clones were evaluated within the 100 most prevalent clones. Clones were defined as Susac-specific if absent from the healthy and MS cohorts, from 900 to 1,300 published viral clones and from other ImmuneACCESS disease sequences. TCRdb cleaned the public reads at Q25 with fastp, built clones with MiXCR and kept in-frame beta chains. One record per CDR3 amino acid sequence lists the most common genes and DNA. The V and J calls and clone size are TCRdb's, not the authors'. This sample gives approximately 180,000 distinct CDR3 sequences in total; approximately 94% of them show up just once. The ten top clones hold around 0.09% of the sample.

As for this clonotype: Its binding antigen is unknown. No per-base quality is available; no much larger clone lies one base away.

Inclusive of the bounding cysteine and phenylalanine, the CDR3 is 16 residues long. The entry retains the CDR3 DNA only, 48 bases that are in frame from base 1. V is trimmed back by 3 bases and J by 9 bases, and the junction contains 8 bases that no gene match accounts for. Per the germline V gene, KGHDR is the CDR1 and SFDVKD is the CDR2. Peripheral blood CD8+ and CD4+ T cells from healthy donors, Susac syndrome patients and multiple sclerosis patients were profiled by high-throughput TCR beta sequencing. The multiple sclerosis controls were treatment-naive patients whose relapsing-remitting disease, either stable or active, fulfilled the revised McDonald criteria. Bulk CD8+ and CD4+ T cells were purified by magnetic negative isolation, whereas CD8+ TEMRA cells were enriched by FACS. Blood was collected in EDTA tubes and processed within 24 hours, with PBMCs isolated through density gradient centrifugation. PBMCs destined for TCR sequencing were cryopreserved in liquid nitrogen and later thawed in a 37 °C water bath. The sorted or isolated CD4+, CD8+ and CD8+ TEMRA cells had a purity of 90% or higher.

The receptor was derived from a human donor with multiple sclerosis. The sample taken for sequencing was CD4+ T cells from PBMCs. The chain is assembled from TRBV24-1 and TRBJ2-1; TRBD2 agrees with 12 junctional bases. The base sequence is TGTGCCACCAGTGATCCTAGCGGGGGGGCCGCGAGTGAGCAGTTCTTC. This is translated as CATSDPSGGAASEQFF.